The 9 T cell receptor beta chains in this list originate from one sample, sequenced in a study of blood T cell repertoires in COVID-19. Libraries were prepared by immunoSEQ multiplex PCR; TCRdb keeps only in-frame clonotypes and omits some of them. The table shows more than 150,000 clones, with approximately 80% occurring only once. Specimen: PBMCs or T cells enriched from blood (not recorded which). These receptors were collected from a woman in her forties or fifties who had recovered from COVID-19.

This chain links TRBV19 with TRBJ2-7; tentative D call: TRBD1 (6 bases). Germline-derived CDR1 and CDR2 are LNHDA and SQIVND (reference sequence). CDR3 size: 13 residues. The V end was cut by 6 bases, the J end by 4 bases, with 13 bases between. This CDR3 reads CASSTGHGYEQYF. CDR3 nucleotide sequence: TGTGCCAGTAGCACGGGACATGGATACGAGCAGTACTTC. Full variable domain (missing parts from reference TRBV19 and TRBJ2-7): DGGITQSPKYLFRKEGQNVTLSCEQNLNHDAMYWYRQDPGQGLRLIYYSQIVNDFQKGDIAEGYSVSREKKESFPLTVTSAQKNPTAFYLCASSTGHGYEQYFGPGTRLTVT.

CDR3 residues: CASSLGGAQAGELFF. The CDR3 DNA is TGTGCCAGCAGCTTAGGGGGCGCCCAGGCCGGGGAGCTGTTTTTT. The chain joins TRBV7-9 to TRBJ2-2; D might be TRBD1 (5 bases). This CDR3 is built from 15 residues. V was cut by 1 base and J by 6 bases, with 12 bases left in between. Per germline, CDR1 SEHNR and CDR2 FQNEAQ (reference sequence).

This chain links TRBV6-2 or TRBV6-3 with TRBJ2-1; 7 nucleotides agree with TRBD2. The V and J ends lost 5 bases and 4 bases, in that order; junction bases with no gene match: 5. This CDR3 contains 14 residues. The V gene's germline CDR1 is MNHEY and CDR2 SVGEGT. CDR3 sequence (DNA): TGTGCCAGCAGTCCGCCGGGACTATACAATGAGCAGTTCTTC. This translates into CASSPPGLYNEQFF.

The rearrangement links TRBV18 to TRBJ2-1, with a weak D call TRBD2 (5 bases). CDR1 and CDR2 (germline): KGHSH, LQKENI. This CDR3 comprises 16 residues. V was clipped by 3 bases and J by 5 bases, with 17 bases between them. CDR3 coding DNA: TGTGCCAGCTCACCGCGTCGGACTCCCATAAACAATGAGCAGTTCTTC. This gives the protein CASSPRRTPINNEQFF.

The chain is built from TRBV28 and TRBJ1-5; D remains unclear. Trimming removed 8 bases from V and 5 bases from J, with 10 bases in between. In germline, CDR1 is MDHEN, CDR2 SYDVKM. This CDR3 is built from 12 residues. The CDR3 reads CASAQVDQPQHF. The CDR3 region has the DNA TGTGCCAGCGCGCAGGTCGATCAGCCCCAGCATTTT.

The rearrangement uses TRBV25-1 and TRBJ2-3; possible D gene TRBD2, 6 bases. Germline V CDR1 and CDR2: MGHDK, SYGVNS. The CDR3 is 15 amino acids. V shed 6 bases and J shed 0 bases, with 13 bases lying between them. The CDR3 region has the DNA TGTGCCAGCAGCCTGAGACTAGGGAGCACAGATACGCAGTATTTT. Its translation: CASSLRLGSTDTQYF.

J is TRBJ1-5 and V is TRBV6-5; a weak D match, TRBD1 (6 bases). The CDR3 has 14 residues. The V end was cut by 6 bases, the J end by 2 bases, with 11 bases between. CDR1 and CDR2 (germline): MNHEY, SVGAGI. The CDR3 loop is CASRGAGGNQPQHF. CDR3 sequence (DNA): TGTGCCAGCAGGGGGGCGGGGGGCAATCAGCCCCAGCATTTT.

The sample holds a few counts of this clone. The CDR3 spells CASNGRGHGYTF. DNA for the CDR3: TGTGCCAGTAATGGCAGGGGGCATGGCTACACCTTC. This chain joins TRBV19 and TRBJ1-2; 8 bases are shared with TRBD1. The CDR3 runs to 12 residues. CDR1 is LNHDA, CDR2 SQIVND, per germline (reference sequence). V lost 7 bases to trimming and J lost 6 bases; unmatched junction nucleotides: 4.

This clone has just a few counts. The chain employs TRBV7-2 and TRBJ1-1; TRBD1 might be the D (6 bases). There are 14 residues in the CDR3. In germline, CDR1 is SGHTA, CDR2 FQGNSA. Trimming pared 5 bases from V and 1 base from J, leaving 11 bases between. Written as DNA, the CDR3 is TGTGCCAGCAGCGCTCGAGGGGGGAACACTGAAGCTTTCTTT. Amino acid sequence: CASSARGGNTEAFF.